Presented here are 25 T cell receptor beta chains from one specimen sequenced in a study of shared clonotypes between healthy human individuals. Profiled with immunoSEQ multiplex PCR; TCRdb holds only in-frame clones, not every one. The table has over a million clones, about four fifths seen once. The source material was memory CD4+ T cells from PBMCs. Subset specified: CD45RA-negative fraction. All receptors derive from a man between 18 and 35 years old in good health. Some clones in this sample may be carry-over from other donors' samples.

The CDR3 region has the DNA TGCGCCAGCAGCCCTCGGGCCCTAGGGGACACTGAAGCTTTCTTT. This codes for CASSPRALGDTEAFF. This chain joins TRBV5-1 and TRBJ1-1; a weak D match, TRBD1 (5 bases). Germline V gene sequence: CDR1 SGHRS, CDR2 YFSETQ. With 4 bases removed from V and 3 bases from J, the gap between germline ends came to 16 bases. The CDR3 runs 15 residues. Based on the CDR3 plus reference TRBV5-1 and TRBJ1-1, the full variable domain is KAGVTQTPRYLIKTRGQQVTLSCSPISGHRSVSWYQQTPGQGLQFLFEYFSETQRNKGNFPGRFSGRQFSNSRSEMNVSTLELGDSALYLCASSPRALGDTEAFFGQGTRLTVV.

This chain uses TRBV28 with TRBJ2-2; 8 bases are a match to TRBD2. Germline-derived CDR1 and CDR2 are MDHEN and SYDVKM. V lost 4 bases, J lost 6 bases, and 10 bases stayed unmatched. The CDR3 spans 16 residues. The CDR3 DNA sequence: TGTGCCAGCAGTTCCCCCGTGGCTAGCGGGCCCGGGGAGCTGTTTTTT. This translates into CASSSPVASGPGELFF.

For this clone: The same CDR3 also results from other DNA sequences found in this sample. V usage is TRBV2 and J usage is TRBJ2-5, with 11 nucleotides matching TRBD1. The J segment lost 4 bases and the V segment lost 6 bases, leaving 1 base of the junction unmatched. The CDR3 runs 13 residues. The V gene's germline CDR1 is SNHLY and CDR2 FYNNEI. CDR3 protein: CASRGQGGETQYF. CDR3 DNA sequence: TGTGCCAGCAGGGGACAGGGGGGAGAGACCCAGTACTTC.

This clone occurred many times. The genes are TRBV29-1 and TRBJ1-5; maybe TRBD1 (5 bases). Germline V gene data show CDR1 as SQVTM and CDR2 as ANQGSEA. The V and J ends lost 6 bases and 3 bases respectively, with 9 bases between them. The CDR3 spans 12 residues. DNA of the CDR3: TGCAGCGTCAGACAGCCCAATCAGCCCCAGCATTTT. It specifies CSVRQPNQPQHF.

The rearrangement joins TRBV10-2 to TRBJ2-7; D not certain. Germline loops: CDR1 WSHSY, CDR2 SAAADI. V was trimmed by 2 bases and J by 3 bases, leaving 2 bases between them. The CDR3 sequence is 11 residues long. CDR3 amino acids: CASSEDYEQYF. CDR3 bases: TGCGCCAGCAGTGAGGACTACGAGCAGTACTTC.

This clone appeared once. The V call is TRBV14, the J call TRBJ2-3; 8 bases line up with TRBD1. Unmatched junction bases numbered 5, after V lost 4 bases and J lost 2 bases. The CDR3 loop spans 15 amino acids. Germline V gene data show CDR1 as SGHDN and CDR2 as FVKESK. The CDR3 here is CASSLQGVSTDTQYF. CDR3 nucleotides: TGTGCCAGCAGCCTACAGGGGGTTTCCACAGATACGCAGTATTTT.

This clone showed up many times. V is TRBV5-1 and J is TRBJ1-2; D not certain. The CDR3 spans 13 residues. Trimming shortened V by 4 bases and J by 3 bases, and 10 bases separated the two germline ends. Germline CDR1 SGHRS, CDR2 YFSETQ. The CDR3 region has the DNA TGCGCCAGCAGCCAGCAGGAAGACTATGGCTACACCTTC. Translating it yields CASSQQEDYGYTF.

The chain recombines TRBV10-1 with TRBJ2-3, with a possible D match to TRBD2 (5 bases). There are 14 residues in the CDR3. Germline-derived CDR1 and CDR2 are WNHNN and SYGVQD (reference sequence). With 6 bases removed from V and 4 bases from J, the gap between germline ends came to 14 bases. The CDR3 here is CASSGVKLADTQYF. CDR3 sequence (DNA): TGCGCCAGCAGCGGGGTCAAACTCGCAGATACGCAGTATTTT.

The J gene is TRBJ1-2, the V gene TRBV18; 7 bases are shared with TRBD1. Germline CDR1 reads KGHSH; CDR2 reads LQKENI. There are 13 residues in the CDR3. The V and J ends lost 0 bases and 8 bases, in that order; junction bases with no gene match: 3. The CDR3 nucleotides are TGTGCCAGCTCACCACCTACAGGGGAGGGCTACACCTTC. Its translation: CASSPPTGEGYTF.

This chain connects TRBV5-1 to TRBJ2-1, with a weak D call TRBD2 (5 bases). The CDR3 is made up of 14 amino acids. Trimming stripped 0 bases from V and 10 bases from J, with 14 bases between. Germline lookup yields CDR1 SGHRS and CDR2 YFSETQ. For the CDR3, the DNA is TGCGCCAGCAGCTTGGAGACTACCACTCGGGAGCAGTTCTTC. Encoded protein: CASSLETTTREQFF.

The J gene is TRBJ2-7, the V gene TRBV28; D possibly corresponds to TRBD1 (5 bases). V lost 6 bases, J lost 1 base, and 19 bases lay in between. Germline assignment: CDR1 MDHEN and CDR2 SYDVKM. This CDR3 is built from 16 residues. As DNA, the CDR3 is TGTGCCAGCAGCATCCTTGGGGTAGGGGCGTCCTACGAGCAGTACTTC. It codes for CASSILGVGASYEQYF.

The CDR3 protein is CASSETGTGMTQYF. In DNA form, the CDR3 reads TGTGCCAGCAGCGAAACCGGGACAGGGATGACCCAGTACTTC. The chain combines TRBV5-4 with TRBJ2-5; 9 bases fit TRBD1. The germline CDR1 and CDR2 sequences are SGHNT and YYREEE (reference sequence). V lost 4 bases to trimming and J lost 7 bases; unmatched junction nucleotides: 8. The CDR3 runs 14 residues.

Here the CDR3 reads CASIGGLNQPQHF. The CDR3 nucleotides read TGTGCCAGCATCGGCGGGCTGAATCAGCCCCAGCATTTT. The chain couples TRBV6-1 to TRBJ1-5; D gene ambiguous. This CDR3 region has 13 residues. Germline V gene lookup returns CDR1 MNHNS and CDR2 SASEGT. Between the trimmed V and J ends, which lost 7 bases and 4 bases, there was a span of 11 bases.

The J gene is TRBJ1-1, the V gene TRBV7-9; D not certain. V was trimmed by 4 bases and J by 1 base, leaving 16 bases between them. The CDR3 contains 16 residues. Germline loops: CDR1 SEHNR, CDR2 FQNEAQ (reference sequence). The CDR3: CASSSPGRASNTEAFF. In DNA, the CDR3 is TGTGCCAGCAGCTCCCCTGGTAGGGCCTCGAACACTGAAGCTTTCTTT.

The chain links TRBV7-2 to TRBJ2-3; 10 nucleotides match TRBD2. V gave up 2 bases and J gave up 4 bases; unmatched junction bases: 9. The CDR3 has 17 residues. Per germline, CDR1 SGHTA and CDR2 FQGNSA. The CDR3 loop is CASSLRRSSGSSDTQYF. The CDR3 nucleotides are TGTGCCAGCAGCTTAAGAAGGTCTAGCGGGAGCTCAGATACGCAGTATTTT.

V usage is TRBV27 and J usage is TRBJ2-2; D assignment may be TRBD1 or TRBD2 (5 bases each). The CDR3 length is 17 residues. The V gene lost 1 base and the J gene lost 1 base, with 13 bases spanning the gap. CDR1 is MNHEY, CDR2 SMNVEV, per germline (reference sequence). CDR3 nucleotides: TGTGCCAGCAGTTTATATTCCGGGACGGTGAACACCGGGGAGCTGTTTTTT. Amino acids: CASSLYSGTVNTGELFF.

This clone was counted a few times. The gene calls are TRBV20-1 and TRBJ2-1; D is perhaps TRBD2 (6 bases). The germline gives CDR1 DFQATT, CDR2 SNEGSKA (reference sequence). V gave up 5 bases and J gave up 12 bases, with 14 bases separating them. The CDR3 runs to 11 residues. CDR3 coding DNA: TGCAGTGCTCTCGGGGAGGCCAGGCAGTTCTTC. It translates to CSALGEARQFF.

V is TRBV21-1 and J is TRBJ1-1. TRBV21-1 is assigned pseudogene status. This CDR3 contains 13 residues. CDR3 amino acids: CASSMVANTEAFF. CDR3 in DNA: TGTGCCAGCAGCATGGTAGCGAACACTGAAGCTTTCTTT.

The V gene is TRBV7-3, the J gene TRBJ1-2; 9 positions match TRBD1. Germline loops: CDR1 SGHTA, CDR2 FQGTGA. The CDR3 sequence is 15 residues long. V lost 4 bases to trimming and J lost 0 bases; unmatched junction nucleotides: 3. CDR3 in amino acids: CASSWDRVTNYGYTF. The DNA of the CDR3 is TGTGCCAGCAGCTGGGACAGGGTGACTAACTATGGCTACACCTTC. Full variable domain (outside the CDR3, taken from reference TRBV7-3 and TRBJ1-2): GAGVSQTPSNKVTEKGKYVELRCDPISGHTALYWYRQSLGQGPEFLIYFQGTGAADDSGLPNDRFFAVRPEGSVSTLKIQRTERGDSAVYLCASSWDRVTNYGYTFGSGTRLTVV.

The table lists this clone with a count of one. This chain joins TRBV2 and TRBJ1-5; D gene ambiguous. This CDR3 region has 15 residues. Germline V lookup: CDR1 SNHLY, CDR2 FYNNEI. Between the trimmed V and J ends, which lost 5 bases and 1 base, there was a span of 12 bases. CDR3 loop: CASSQTRTSNQPQHF. The CDR3 bases are TGTGCCAGCAGTCAGACCCGAACGAGCAATCAGCCCCAGCATTTT.

The chain recombines TRBV7-2 with TRBJ2-3; TRBD1 agrees at 8 bases. Germline CDR1 and CDR2: SGHTA and FQGNSA. This CDR3 spans 15 amino acids. With 5 bases clipped from V and 5 bases from J, the junction kept 9 bases outside the gene matches. CDR3 sequence: CASSPQTGVKDTQYF. Here the CDR3 DNA reads TGTGCCAGCAGCCCCCAGACAGGGGTCAAAGATACGCAGTATTTT.

Only one count was recorded for this clone. The V call is TRBV4-1, the J call TRBJ1-5; the D is unclear. The V end lost 4 bases, the J end lost 0 bases, and 4 bases lay between the germline ends. The CDR3 totals 13 residues. The germline V gene encodes CDR1 MGHRA and CDR2 YSYEKL. For the CDR3, the DNA is TGCGCCAGCAGCCTAGATAGCAATCAGCCCCAGCATTTT. Residues: CASSLDSNQPQHF.

For this clone: This sample includes further DNA sequences coding for the same CDR3. The J gene is TRBJ1-3, the V gene TRBV18; 7 nucleotides line up with TRBD1. The ends lost 2 bases at V and 2 bases at J; junction bases unmatched: 3. This CDR3 is 15 amino acids long. CDR1 KGHSH and CDR2 LQKENI come from the germline V gene. CDR3 residues: CASSPSGTAGNTIYF. The CDR3 region has the DNA TGTGCCAGCTCACCATCCGGGACAGCTGGAAACACCATATATTTT.

This chain joins TRBV27 and TRBJ2-5, with 9 bases matching TRBD1. J was trimmed by 4 bases and V by 5 bases; bases with no gene match: 2. Germline V gene data show CDR1 as MNHEY and CDR2 as SMNVEV (reference sequence). The CDR3 extends over 13 amino acids. This CDR3 is CASSRQGGETQYF. CDR3 DNA: TGTGCCAGCAGTCGACAGGGGGGAGAGACCCAGTACTTC.

The CDR3 here is CASSSGQGAKFTEAFF. As DNA, the CDR3 is TGTGCCAGCAGCTCAGGACAGGGGGCCAAGTTCACTGAAGCTTTCTTT. This sequence joins TRBV11-2 and TRBJ1-1; 11 bases are a match to TRBD1. Unmatched junction bases numbered 8, after V lost 4 bases and J lost 4 bases. The CDR3 totals 16 residues. Germline-derived CDR1 and CDR2 are SGHAT and FQNNGV.